A single sample gave rise to the 17 T cell receptor beta chains below, sequenced in a study of cytomegalovirus exposure and HLA in healthy donors. With 60 Vbeta and 13 Jbeta primers, the PCR was carried out. Assay used: immunoSEQ multiplex PCR; TCRdb lists only in-frame clones, some missing. The sample consists of under 200,000 clones, around 85% of them appearing once. The sequenced sample consisted of PBMCs. The receptors here all came from a male donor in good health and CMV-seronegative.

V usage is TRBV6-6 and J usage is TRBJ1-4; possible D gene TRBD1, 6 bases. The V gene lost 3 bases and the J gene lost 0 bases, with 11 bases spanning the gap. The CDR3 is made up of 16 amino acids. Germline lookup yields CDR1 MNHNY and CDR2 SVGAGI (reference sequence). The CDR3 here is CASSYRTAATNEKLFF. CDR3 sequence (DNA): TGTGCCAGCAGTTATCGGACAGCAGCAACTAATGAAAAACTGTTTTTT.

The CDR3 DNA is TGTGCCAGCAGTTACGGAACAGGGAAGGATGGCTACACCTTC. It encodes CASSYGTGKDGYTF. The V call is TRBV6-6, the J call TRBJ1-2; TRBD1 is a possible D gene (6 bases). V gave up 2 bases and J gave up 6 bases, with 13 bases separating them. The CDR3 extends over 14 amino acids. CDR1 is MNHNY, CDR2 SVGAGI, per germline (reference sequence).

The gene calls are TRBV7-9 and TRBJ2-5; the D is unclear. The J call is uncertain, as TRBJ2-7 better fits the DNA end. CDR3 length: 16 amino acids. Germline CDR1 reads SEHNR; CDR2 reads FQNEAQ (reference sequence). CDR3 coding DNA: TGTGCCAGCAGCCCCCCCCGCCCAGGTTTCGCCTACGAGCAGTACTTC. It encodes CASSPPRPGFAYEQYF.

The chain uses TRBV7-6 and TRBJ1-4; D not resolved. Trimming shortened V by 5 bases and J by 7 bases, and 17 bases separated the two germline ends. This CDR3 contains 15 residues. Germline V gene sequence: CDR1 SGHVS, CDR2 FNYEAQ. Here the CDR3 DNA reads TGTGCCAGCAGCCCCGATCTAGGCGCCCGTGAAAAACTGTTTTTT. Amino acid sequence: CASSPDLGAREKLFF.

The chain employs TRBV4-1 and TRBJ1-2, with 7 bases aligning to TRBD1. The junction had 6 bases not matched to a gene; V was cut back by 1 base and J by 4 bases. The CDR3 loop spans 15 amino acids. Germline loops: CDR1 MGHRA, CDR2 YSYEKL. CDR3 nucleotides: TGCGCCAGCAGCCAAGGGGACAGCCCAGCCTATGGCTACACCTTC. It translates to CASSQGDSPAYGYTF.

This clone was detected only once. V gene TRBV29-1 combines with J gene TRBJ2-3, with D hard to call. The germline CDR1 and CDR2 sequences are SQVTM and ANQGSEA. The length of the CDR3 is 13 residues. The V gene lost 6 bases and the J gene lost 1 base, with 11 bases spanning the gap. CDR3 bases: TGCAGCGTCCTATACCAGGGCACAGATACGCAGTATTTT. This codes for CSVLYQGTDTQYF.

This rearrangement joins TRBV14 to TRBJ1-4; D ambiguous. This CDR3 is built from 13 residues. V lost 4 bases and J 0 bases, leaving 3 bases between the germline ends. Germline loops: CDR1 SGHDN, CDR2 FVKESK. The CDR3 reads CASSRATNEKLFF. The CDR3 bases are TGTGCCAGCAGCCGAGCAACTAATGAAAAACTGTTTTTT.

The CDR3 DNA is TGTGCCAGCAGCCTCATCCCCCCAGGAGACAGGCCCTACGAGCAGTACTTC. Translation: CASSLIPPGDRPYEQYF. The V gene is TRBV7-9, the J gene TRBJ2-7; perhaps TRBD1 as D (6 bases). Looked up from germline, CDR1 is SEHNR and CDR2 is FQNEAQ (reference sequence). This CDR3 is 17 amino acids long. The germline V and J ends were trimmed by 5 bases and 2 bases, with 22 bases remaining between them.

This clone showed up just a few times. The chain links TRBV9 to TRBJ2-3; TRBD1 matches 10 bases. Losses at the gene ends were 3 bases for V and 4 bases for J; bases not matched to a gene: 8. This CDR3 has 16 amino acids. Looked up from germline, CDR1 is SGDLS and CDR2 is YYNGEE. CDR3 DNA: TGTGCCAGCAGCGCCTCGGACAGGGGGTGGTCAGATACGCAGTATTTT. It yields the protein CASSASDRGWSDTQYF.

This clone was seen only once. V usage is TRBV7-8 and J usage is TRBJ2-2; 7 bases map to TRBD1. Germline loops: CDR1 SGHVS, CDR2 FQNEAQ. J lost 7 bases, V lost 5 bases, and 10 bases had no gene match. This CDR3 comprises 15 residues. DNA for the CDR3: TGTGCCAGCAGCCCTAGGGGGCGATTGGGCGGGGAGCTGTTTTTT. Its protein is CASSPRGRLGGELFF.

The V and J genes are TRBV13 and TRBJ2-1; tentative D call: TRBD2 (5 bases). The CDR3 is 17 residues long. Germline CDR1 reads PRHDT; CDR2 reads FYEKMQ (reference sequence). V lost 1 base to trimming and J lost 0 bases, with 13 bases between them. This chain's CDR3 is CASSLAAAGRSYNEQFF. The CDR3 nucleotides are TGTGCCAGCAGCTTAGCGGCCGCGGGCCGCTCCTACAATGAGCAGTTCTTC.

The table lists this clone with many counts. This sequence joins TRBV5-1 and TRBJ1-1; no reliable D call. V lost 4 bases to trimming and J lost 4 bases, with 14 bases between them. CDR1 is SGHRS and CDR2 is YFSETQ in the germline V gene. This CDR3 has 14 amino acids. In DNA, the CDR3 is TGCGCCAGCAGCCTCCGGGAGACTCCCACTGAAGCTTTCTTT. Translation: CASSLRETPTEAFF.

The chain combines TRBV16 with TRBJ1-6; 10 bases agree with TRBD1. Germline V gene sequence: CDR1 KGHSY, CDR2 FQNENV. This CDR3 is 16 amino acids long. V was clipped by 3 bases and J by 7 bases; unmatched bases: 6. CDR3 nucleotides: TGTGCCAGCAGCCACCGGACAGGGGGTGGGAATTCACCCCTCCACTTT. Amino acid sequence: CASSHRTGGGNSPLHF.

The V call is TRBV6-6, the J call TRBJ1-1, with TRBD1 matching over 7 bases. CDR1 is MNHNY, CDR2 SVGAGI, per germline (reference sequence). Trimming cost V 2 bases and J 3 bases; bases outside gene matches: 3. CDR3 length: 14 amino acids. The CDR3 reads CASSYGTADTEAFF. As DNA, the CDR3 is TGTGCCAGCAGTTACGGGACAGCCGACACTGAAGCTTTCTTT.

DNA for the CDR3: TGTGCCAGCAGCCGCGGGGGGGCAGGTGAGCAGTTCTTC. Translated: CASSRGGAGEQFF. V gene TRBV6-6 combines with J gene TRBJ2-1; 9 nucleotides agree with TRBD2. The J segment lost 9 bases and the V segment lost 6 bases, leaving 6 bases of the junction unmatched. Germline V gene data show CDR1 as MNHNY and CDR2 as SVGAGI (reference sequence). The CDR3 runs 13 residues.

For this clone: The identical CDR3 is also encoded by other nucleotide sequences in the sample. V is TRBV7-9 and J is TRBJ2-7; a weak D match, TRBD2 (5 bases). Trimming shortened V by 6 bases and J by 7 bases, and 13 bases separated the two germline ends. This CDR3 is 12 amino acids long. CDR1 is SEHNR, CDR2 FQNEAQ, per germline (reference sequence). CDR3 sequence (DNA): TGTGCCAGCAGAAGAGGGTGGGATGAGCAGTACTTC. Translation: CASRRGWDEQYF.

V gene TRBV4-3 combines with J gene TRBJ2-3; D is possibly TRBD1 (6 bases). This CDR3 contains 14 residues. V lost 4 bases to trimming and J lost 4 bases, with 12 bases between them. The V gene's germline CDR1 is LGHNA and CDR2 YSLEER. The CDR3: CASSPRDRPDTQYF. The CDR3 nucleotides are TGCGCCAGCAGCCCAAGAGACAGGCCAGATACGCAGTATTTT.